The 2 T cell receptor beta chains presented below share a single source sample, sequenced in a study of T cell clones after liver transplantation. The method was immunoSEQ multiplex PCR; TCRdb's version includes in-frame clones alone and lacks a portion of them. The sample records about 85,000 clones, 80% to 85% being singletons. Sequences were derived from CD4+ T cells from blood, sampled roughly 3.5 years after liver transplant. All receptors come from a human patient who received a liver transplant. Some T cells may be provided by the graft donor.

The gene calls are TRBV6-1 and TRBJ2-1; D ambiguous. This CDR3 contains 12 residues. Germline-derived CDR1 and CDR2 are MNHNS and SASEGT. The V and J ends lost 5 bases and 10 bases respectively, with 12 bases between them. In DNA form, the CDR3 reads TGTGCCAGCAGTCTTACGTCTCAAGAGCAGTTCTTC. Protein product: CASSLTSQEQFF.

V gene TRBV7-2 combines with J gene TRBJ1-5, with D tentatively TRBD1 (6 bases). The CDR3 loop spans 15 amino acids. Germline CDR1 is SGHTA and CDR2 is FQGNSA. The germline V and J ends were trimmed by 4 bases and 6 bases, with 16 bases remaining between them. The CDR3 here is CASSSGAGDVQPQHF. CDR3 sequence (DNA): TGTGCCAGCAGCTCGGGGGCGGGGGATGTTCAGCCCCAGCATTTT.